A single sample gave rise to the 7 T cell receptor beta chains below, sequenced in a study of Graves' ophthalmopathy and Graves' hyperthyroidism. Amplification from RNA transcripts yielded the TCR beta CDR3 regions. The first round was an RT-PCR with HTBI primers, and the second round was a multiplex PCR. TCRdb called the multiplex PCR reads again in MiXCR, with one record for every CDR3 protein. Among roughly 380,000 distinct CDR3 sequences, less than 20% were seen once, and the ten largest hold about 7%. Sequencing used peripheral blood. The receptors originated from a woman aged 18 to 35 with stable Graves' hyperthyroidism.

CDR3 coding DNA: TGCGCCAGCAGCTTGGGTCCTAGCGGGGTCCAAGAGACCCAGTACTTC. This encodes CASSLGPSGVQETQYF. The V call is TRBV5-1, the J call TRBJ2-5, with TRBD2 matching over 9 bases. The germline V gene encodes CDR1 SGHRS and CDR2 YFSETQ. CDR3 length: 16 residues. Trimming took 0 bases from V and 1 from J; bases not matched to a gene: 4.

This clonotype was recorded at least ten times. The chain uses TRBV24-1 and TRBJ1-1, with TRBD1 as a possible D gene (6 bases). Germline V gene data show CDR1 as KGHDR and CDR2 as SFDVKD. This CDR3 has 14 amino acids. Trimming removed 7 bases from V and 0 bases from J, with 11 bases in between. CDR3 sequence: CATSTGTVNTEAFF. CDR3 in DNA: TGTGCCACCAGCACAGGGACGGTGAACACTGAAGCTTTCTTT.

This clonotype occurred many times. The CDR3: CASSHRSLAIQETQYF. CDR3 nucleotides: TGTGCCAGTAGTCACCGGTCGCTGGCAATTCAAGAGACCCAGTACTTC. The chain carries TRBV19 and TRBJ2-5; D is undetermined. The CDR3 extends over 16 amino acids. Trimming pared 5 bases from V and 2 bases from J, leaving 18 bases between. Germline V CDR1 and CDR2: LNHDA, SQIVND (reference sequence).

The table lists this clonotype with a few counts. For the CDR3, the DNA is TGTGCCAGCTCACCTATCGATGGGGGCGGAAAGACCCAGTACTTC. It codes for CASSPIDGGGKTQYF. The rearrangement links TRBV18 to TRBJ2-5, with D possibly being TRBD1 (6 bases). Per germline, CDR1 KGHSH and CDR2 LQKENI. Trimming shortened V by 3 bases and J by 6 bases, and 17 bases separated the two germline ends. The CDR3 runs 15 residues. Looking up the rest from reference TRBV18 and TRBJ2-5 gives the full variable domain: NAGVMQNPRHLVRRRGQEARLRCSPMKGHSHVYWYRQLPEEGLKFMVYLQKENIIDESGMPKERFSAEFPKEGPSILRIQQVVRGDSAAYFCASSPIDGGGKTQYFGPGTRLLVL.

This clonotype was seen many times. The chain combines TRBV2 with TRBJ1-1; weak D call: TRBD1 (6 bases). The CDR3 is made up of 14 amino acids. V lost 5 bases to trimming and J lost 3 bases, with 13 bases between them. Germline V gene data show CDR1 as SNHLY and CDR2 as FYNNEI. The CDR3 loop reads CASSSPRQDTEAFF. As DNA, the CDR3 is TGTGCCAGCAGTTCCCCAAGACAGGACACTGAAGCTTTCTTT.

In regard to this clonotype: Germline is not matched at one junction end, which may reflect a read error. The chain recombines TRBV5-4 with TRBJ1-1, with D unresolved. The CDR3 is 14 amino acids. Germline V gene data show CDR1 as SGHNT and CDR2 as YYREEE (reference sequence). CDR3 loop: CASSNHMGKTEAIF. The CDR3 DNA reads TGTGCCAGCAGTAACCACATGGGTAAGACTGAAGCTATCTTT.

This clonotype was picked up a small number of times. A read error may be the cause here, since a much bigger clone is one base away. The rearrangement joins TRBV6-5 to TRBJ2-4; weak D call: TRBD1 (6 bases). The CDR3 is 22 residues long. Germline V lookup: CDR1 MNHEY, CDR2 SVGAGI. CDR3 protein: CASSPRDNLLPFRPAAKNIKYF. In DNA form, the CDR3 reads TGTGCCAGCAGTCCCCGGGACAATTTACTCCCCTTCCGTCCGGCAGCCAAAAACATTAAGTACTTC.